This T cell receptor beta chain was recorded in a study of blood T cell repertoires in COVID-19. Study-wide background: Specimens from acute and convalescent COVID-19 originated in the United States, Italy and Spain.

This clone appeared once. The CDR3 has 15 residues. V was cut by 2 bases and J by 8 bases, with 18 bases left in between. Germline V lookup: CDR1 MNHNS, CDR2 SASEGT. Per the original data handling: Counts of nucleated cells, estimated from reference gene primer amplification, were obtained. Profiling relied on immunoSEQ multiplex PCR, and the TCRdb table lists in-frame clones only, not all of them. The V and J calls and clone size were taken over from that table, and D and trimming were inferred from the DNA. The sample comprises about 33,000 clones, 70% to 90% of which are singletons, and roughly 6% rests with the top ten.

The sequence was collected from a woman aged 80 or over with active or convalescent COVID-19. The source material was peripheral blood. This rearrangement joins TRBV6-1 to TRBJ1-2; D may be TRBD1 (5 bases). CDR3 DNA sequence: TGTGCCAGCAGTGAAAGCCAGGGAAGTTGGTACGGCTACACCTTC. Translating it yields CASSESQGSWYGYTF.